A single sample is the source of the 4 T cell receptor beta chains below, sequenced in a study of siplizumab effects on memory and regulatory T cells. Some clones are missing from TCRdb's copy, which holds only in-frame ones; the method was immunoSEQ multiplex PCR. The sample records about 100,000 clones, 85% to 95% being singletons. Sequences were obtained from non-Treg CD4+ T cells sorted from blood. The receptors were sampled from a human donor in good health.

This sequence joins TRBV6-1 and TRBJ2-1; 12 bases map to TRBD2. This CDR3 is 16 amino acids long. Germline V gives CDR1 MNHNS, CDR2 SASEGT. The V segment lost 3 bases and the J segment 2 bases; nucleotides outside the gene matches: 2. The CDR3 sequence: CASSDPSGRAYNEQFF. Written as DNA, the CDR3 is TGTGCCAGCAGTGACCCTAGCGGGAGGGCCTACAATGAGCAGTTCTTC.

The V and J genes are TRBV10-3 and TRBJ1-5; D ambiguous. V gave up 0 bases and J gave up 4 bases, with 10 bases separating them. This CDR3 has 15 amino acids. From germline, CDR1 is ENHRY and CDR2 SYGVKD. The CDR3 spells CAISESLGSNQPQHF. The CDR3 DNA reads TGTGCCATCAGTGAGTCATTGGGATCTAATCAGCCCCAGCATTTT.

As regards this clone: Germline and junction disagree at one end, which may indicate a read error. This rearrangement joins TRBV7-7 to TRBJ2-1, with D unclear. Germline CDR1 SSHAT, CDR2 FNYEAQ (reference sequence). This CDR3 region has 15 residues. The CDR3 coding sequence is TGTGCTAGCAGCCCTTCGTCGCACTCCTACAATGAGCAGTTCTTC. It specifies CASSPSSHSYNEQFF.

V usage is TRBV5-1 and J usage is TRBJ2-5, with TRBD2 matching over 7 bases. Germline CDR1 is SGHRS and CDR2 is YFSETQ. The CDR3 spans 16 residues. Trimming removed 3 bases from V and 2 bases from J; junction bases left unmatched: 10. The CDR3 region is CASSSTVAGPQETQYF. The CDR3 DNA is TGCGCCAGCAGCTCAACCGTAGCGGGTCCTCAAGAGACCCAGTACTTC.